This entry features one T cell receptor beta chain sequence. This sample is part of a study of technical replicates of blood from a few donors. Clones were read by immunoSEQ multiplex PCR, and TCRdb kept only the in-frame ones, dropping some. The data hold 100,000 or so clones, with roughly 95% observed a single time. Trimming cost V 1 base and J 7 bases; bases outside gene matches: 16. The CDR3 has 18 amino acids. From germline, CDR1 is KGHSY and CDR2 FQNENV. The TCR comes from a human donor in good health. The sample consisted of T cells isolated from PBMCs. The rearrangement uses TRBV16 and TRBJ1-5, with TRBD1 matching 7 bases. For the CDR3, the DNA is TGTGCCAGCAGCCAATACGATAAGGGGGCGCTCCGGCTGCAGCCCCAGCATTTT. Translated, it gives CASSQYDKGALRLQPQHF.